This T cell receptor beta chain was captured by sequencing in a study of early T cells in non-severe SARS-CoV-2 infection (dated by TCRdb to 2020 to 2023). Describing the broader study: TCR sequencing used bulk RNA from unsorted whole blood, so alpha and beta chains could not be paired.

Library prep was done by 5' RACE. The sequencer was a NextSeq 500. The TCR library protocol attached unique molecular identifiers to individual cDNA molecules to correct for sequencing error and PCR bias. TCR alpha and beta chains were both sequenced, and the abundances of alpha and beta sequences in each sample were closely correlated with each other. In the source study's methods: V gene, J gene and CDR3 annotation of TCR sequences was performed with Decombinator V4. Expanded TCRs were defined as changing significantly between any two time points under a Poisson model with p below 0.0001. TCR abundances were normalised to the total number of TCRs sequenced in each sample and reported as counts per million. TRAV1-2 paired with TRAJ12, TRAJ20 or TRAJ33 defined MAIT TCRs, while TRAV10 paired with TRAJ18 defined iNKT TCRs. VDJdb, accessed 1 November 2021, was searched for CMV, EBV and SARS-CoV-2 annotated TCRs, excluding TCRs annotated for multiple antigens. TCRdb reprocessing: public reads trimmed at Q25 with fastp, clones called with MiXCR, in-frame beta chains kept. Rows are combined by CDR3 protein, so each entry shows the most common genes and DNA. Clone size and V and J calls follow TCRdb, not the original study. Here the sample has more than 80,000 distinct CDR3 sequences; roughly an eighth occur a single time. In total, the top ten clones hold around 1.5% of the sample.

Between the V and J ends, shortened by 3 bases and 0 bases respectively, the junction contains 2 bases. The CDR3 spans 11 residues, from the cysteine through the phenylalanine. The kept DNA is CDR3 alone, 33 bases in frame from the first base. Sequences GTSNPN (CDR1) and SVGIG (CDR2) are obtained from the germline V gene (reference sequence). What the study reported, not specific to this receptor: VDJdb matching was skewed toward anti-spike CD8 responses, so virus-specific expansions were likely underestimated and private and CD4 specificities were missed.

With respect to this clonotype: The antigen it recognizes is unknown. The input lacks base qualities; no much larger clone sits a single base away.

A case-control design nested within a healthcare worker cohort in London, UK, was used, with weekly nasopharyngeal swab PCR tests and blood sampling performed. Healthcare workers were enrolled in the week of the UK lockdown, from 23 to 31 March 2020, and were followed every week for up to roughly 15 weeks. Sequenced sample: whole blood. This clonotype originated in an adult who was a healthcare worker with PCR-confirmed SARS-CoV-2 infection or an uninfected control (not recorded which). The rearranged chain carries TRBV30 and TRBJ1-1; the D gene assignment is ambiguous. CDR3 loop: CAWRMNTEAFF. The DNA sequence is TGTGCCTGGAGAATGAACACTGAAGCTTTCTTT. Reference TRBV30 and TRBJ1-1 proteins supply the regions before and after the CDR3; the full variable domain is: SQTIHQWPATLVQPVGSPLSLECTVEGTSNPNLYWYRQAAGRGLQLLFYSVGIGQISSEVPQNLSASRPQDRQFILSSKKLLLSDSGFYLCAWRMNTEAFFGQGTRLTVV.